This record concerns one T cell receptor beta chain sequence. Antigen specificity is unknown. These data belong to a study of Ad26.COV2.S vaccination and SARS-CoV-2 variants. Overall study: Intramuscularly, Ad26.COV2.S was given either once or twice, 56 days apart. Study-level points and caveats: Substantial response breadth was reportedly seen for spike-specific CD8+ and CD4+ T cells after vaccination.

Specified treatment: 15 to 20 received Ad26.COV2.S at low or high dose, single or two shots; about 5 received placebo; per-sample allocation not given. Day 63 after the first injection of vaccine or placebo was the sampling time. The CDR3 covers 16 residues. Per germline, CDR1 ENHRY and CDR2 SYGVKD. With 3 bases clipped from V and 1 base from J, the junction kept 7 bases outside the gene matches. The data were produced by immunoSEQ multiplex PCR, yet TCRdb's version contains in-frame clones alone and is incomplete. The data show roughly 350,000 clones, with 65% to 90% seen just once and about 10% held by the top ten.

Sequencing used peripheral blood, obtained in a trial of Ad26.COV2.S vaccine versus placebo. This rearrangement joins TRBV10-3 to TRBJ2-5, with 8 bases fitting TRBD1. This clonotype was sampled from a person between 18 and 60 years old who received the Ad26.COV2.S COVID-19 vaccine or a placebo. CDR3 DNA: TGTGCCATCAGTGATCCCGGACAGGGCCCCCAAGAGACCCAGTACTTC. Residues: CAISDPGQGPQETQYF.